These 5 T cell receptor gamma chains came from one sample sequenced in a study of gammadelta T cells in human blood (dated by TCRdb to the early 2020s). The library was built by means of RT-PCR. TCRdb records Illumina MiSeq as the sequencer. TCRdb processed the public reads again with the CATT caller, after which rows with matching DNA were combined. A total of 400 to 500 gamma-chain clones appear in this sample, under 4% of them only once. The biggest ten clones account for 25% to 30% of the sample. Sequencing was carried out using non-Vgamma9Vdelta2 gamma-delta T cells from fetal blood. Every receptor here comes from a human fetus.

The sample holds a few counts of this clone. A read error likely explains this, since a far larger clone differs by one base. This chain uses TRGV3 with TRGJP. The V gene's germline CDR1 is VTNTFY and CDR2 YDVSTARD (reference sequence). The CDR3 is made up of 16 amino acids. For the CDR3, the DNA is TGTGCCGCCTGGGACAGGCAAGAGTTGGGCAAAAAAATCAAGGTATTT. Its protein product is CAAWDRQELGKKIKVF.

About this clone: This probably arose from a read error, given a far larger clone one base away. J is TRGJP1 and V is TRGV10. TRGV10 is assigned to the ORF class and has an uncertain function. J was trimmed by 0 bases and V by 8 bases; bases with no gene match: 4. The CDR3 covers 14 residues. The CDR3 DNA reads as TGTGCTGCGTGGGATAATACCACTGGTTGGTTCAAGATATTT. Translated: CAAWDNTTGWFKIF.

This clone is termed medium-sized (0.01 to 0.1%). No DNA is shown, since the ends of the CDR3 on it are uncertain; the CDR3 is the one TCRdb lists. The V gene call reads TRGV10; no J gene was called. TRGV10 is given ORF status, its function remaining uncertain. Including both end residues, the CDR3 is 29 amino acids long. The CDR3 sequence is CAAWDFIRNSLAVEQHLLSQVSIGRIQHF.

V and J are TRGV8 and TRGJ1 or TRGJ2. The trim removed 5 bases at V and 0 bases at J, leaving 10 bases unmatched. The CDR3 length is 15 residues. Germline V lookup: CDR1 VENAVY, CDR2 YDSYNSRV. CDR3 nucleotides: TGTGCCACCTGGGTCCCGGGTCAGAATTATTATAAGAAACTCTTT. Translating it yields CATWVPGQNYYKKLF.

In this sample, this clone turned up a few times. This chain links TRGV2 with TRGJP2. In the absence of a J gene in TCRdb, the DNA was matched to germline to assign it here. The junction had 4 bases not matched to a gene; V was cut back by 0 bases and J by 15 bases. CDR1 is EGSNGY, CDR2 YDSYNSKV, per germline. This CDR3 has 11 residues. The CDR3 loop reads CATWDGPFKTF. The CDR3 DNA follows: TGTGCCACCTGGGACGGGCCCTTCAAGACGTTT.